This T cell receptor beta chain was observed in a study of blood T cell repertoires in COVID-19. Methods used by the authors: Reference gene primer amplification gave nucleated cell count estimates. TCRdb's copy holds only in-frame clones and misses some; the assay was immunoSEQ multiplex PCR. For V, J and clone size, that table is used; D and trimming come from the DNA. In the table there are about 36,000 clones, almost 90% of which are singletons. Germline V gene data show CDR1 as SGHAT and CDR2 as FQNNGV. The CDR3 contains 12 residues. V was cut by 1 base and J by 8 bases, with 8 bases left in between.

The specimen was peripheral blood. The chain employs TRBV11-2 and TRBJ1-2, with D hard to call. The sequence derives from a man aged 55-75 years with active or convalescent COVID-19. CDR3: CASSLVPGGYTF. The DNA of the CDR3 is TGTGCCAGCAGCTTAGTCCCGGGGGGCTACACCTTC.